The present T cell receptor (beta chain) was sequenced within a study of OX40 agonist ivuxolimab in advanced cancers. At the level of the study: Earlier treatment with anti-PD-1, anti-PD-L1 or anti-CTLA-4 was permitted, and 30% to 40% had received some.

The table came from immunoSEQ multiplex PCR; TCRdb's copy has only in-frame clones and leaves some out. The sample has approximately 30,000 clones; roughly 87% are singletons. This CDR3 has 18 amino acids. Germline V gene sequence: CDR1 SEHNR, CDR2 FQNEAQ (reference sequence). Losses at the gene ends were 4 bases for V and 2 bases for J; bases not matched to a gene: 11. The chain couples TRBV7-9 to TRBJ2-2; TRBD1 agrees at 9 bases. The receptor's source is an adult with an advanced solid tumor such as melanoma, head and neck, liver or kidney cancer. This specimen consisted of CD4+ or CD8+ T cells sorted from blood, obtained in a trial of the OX40 agonist ivuxolimab. The DNA for the CDR3 is TGTGCCAGCAGCTCGGGGGACAGGGACTTTTTAAACACCGGGGAGCTGTTTTTT. Translation gives CASSSGDRDFLNTGELFF.